The T cell receptor (beta chain) under discussion was sequenced for a study of shared clonotypes between healthy human individuals. The wider study: Three plates were used per donor for CD4 naive, three for CD4 memory, two for CD8 naive and one for CD8 memory.

The donors, all of them Caucasian adults, lived in Nashville, Tennessee. To note about this clone: The antigen remains undetermined.

Study conclusions and caveats: Depth was large, yet rarefaction showed that sorted-subset sequencing was incomplete. What limited the represented genetic and exposure-history diversity was the small number of donors.

The repertoire was sequenced with immunoSEQ multiplex PCR; TCRdb's copy has only in-frame clones and lacks some. Of around 1.5 million clones detected, 98% appear once; the ten largest clones hold 0.45%. This receptor was identified in a man aged 25-45 years in good health. Sample: naive CD4+ T cells sorted from blood. The subset: CD45RA+ positively selected.

The CDR3 is CASSRGGIDEKLFF. Here the CDR3 DNA reads TGTGCCAGCAGCCGTGGGGGGATAGATGAAAAACTGTTTTTT. The V call is TRBV11-2, the J call TRBJ1-4, with a tentative D call TRBD1 (5 bases). The ends were cut back, 5 bases at V and 6 bases at J, with 13 bases in the middle. Germline CDR1 reads SGHAT; CDR2 reads FQNNGV. CDR3 length equals 14 residues.